What follows are 20 T cell receptor beta chains derived from one specimen sequenced in a study of T cell responses to AZD1222 COVID-19 vaccine. Measured with immunoSEQ multiplex PCR; TCRdb has only the in-frame clones, and not every one. The repertoire holds about 180,000 clones, with around 94% as singletons. The sequencing here drew on peripheral blood, taken 28 days after the second AZD1222 dose. These receptors were collected from an adult who received the AZD1222 COVID-19 vaccine.

Here the CDR3 DNA reads TGTGCCAGCAGGCTAGGGACGGCCTACGAGCAGTACTTC. It is translated as CASRLGTAYEQYF. The chain uses TRBV6-5 and TRBJ2-7; TRBD1 or TRBD2 may be the D gene (5 bases each). The germline CDR1 and CDR2 sequences are MNHEY and SVGAGI. V gave up 6 bases and J gave up 2 bases, with 11 bases separating them. The CDR3 totals 13 residues.

The V and J genes are TRBV10-1 and TRBJ2-2, with 14 bases lining up with TRBD2. Trimming removed 5 bases from V and 4 bases from J; junction bases left unmatched: 6. The CDR3 sequence is 17 residues long. CDR1 and CDR2 (germline): WNHNN, SYGVQD (reference sequence). The CDR3 sequence is CASSWGLAGEGTGELFF. The CDR3 DNA sequence: TGCGCCAGCAGTTGGGGACTAGCGGGAGAAGGCACCGGGGAGCTGTTTTTT.

The CDR3 DNA reads as TGTGCCAGCAGCTCGTCGACAGGAACTACCAGCACAGATACGCAGTATTTT. Its translation is CASSSSTGTTSTDTQYF. The chain uses TRBV7-9 and TRBJ2-3, with D maybe TRBD1 (6 bases). V gave up 4 bases and J gave up 0 bases, with 17 bases separating them. The CDR3 contains 17 residues. Germline loops: CDR1 SEHNR, CDR2 FQNEAQ (reference sequence).

V usage is TRBV6-2 or TRBV6-3 and J usage is TRBJ2-1; no firm D call. Germline V gives CDR1 MNHEY, CDR2 SVGEGT. Trimming removed 3 bases at V and 4 bases at J, with 7 bases between. This CDR3 has 13 residues. The CDR3 spells CASSYSPYNEQFF. CDR3 nucleotides: TGTGCCAGCAGTTATTCCCCTTACAATGAGCAGTTCTTC.

The chain employs TRBV7-2 and TRBJ1-4; 8 bases are a match to TRBD1. CDR3 length equals 18 residues. Germline V gene sequence: CDR1 SGHTA, CDR2 FQGNSA. V shed 6 bases, J shed 8 bases, and the junction held 20 bases outside the gene matches. The CDR3 loop is CASSPLHLTGAKGEKLFF. The CDR3 DNA sequence: TGTGCCAGCAGTCCACTACACCTGACAGGGGCTAAGGGGGAAAAACTGTTTTTT.

The V gene is TRBV9, the J gene TRBJ2-7; 13 bases agree with TRBD2. Germline V gene lookup returns CDR1 SGDLS and CDR2 YYNGEE. This CDR3 region has 15 residues. J gave up 7 bases and V 3 bases, and 7 bases lay outside the gene matches. CDR3 sequence (DNA): TGTGCCAGCAGCGCAGGACTAGCGGGAGTCCGGGAGCAGTACTTC. Encoded protein: CASSAGLAGVREQYF.

V usage is TRBV2 and J usage is TRBJ2-6; 7 bases map to TRBD1. Trimming at V came to 8 bases and at J to 0 bases, leaving 10 bases not matched to a gene. The CDR3 totals 17 residues. Per germline, CDR1 SNHLY and CDR2 FYNNEI. This CDR3 is CASVKDRISSGANVLTF. The CDR3 DNA is TGTGCCAGCGTCAAGGACAGGATTAGCTCTGGGGCCAACGTCCTGACTTTC.

The chain joins TRBV6-4 to TRBJ1-1; the match to TRBD1 covers 9 bases. The germline gives CDR1 MRHNA, CDR2 SNTAGT. The CDR3 totals 13 residues. Trimming took 0 bases from V and 10 from J; bases not matched to a gene: 3. The CDR3 is CASSDSKTGGAFF. The CDR3, as DNA: TGTGCCAGCAGTGACTCTAAGACAGGGGGAGCTTTCTTT.

The CDR3 region is CASSLVRGPLGYTF. CDR3 nucleotide sequence: TGTGCCAGCAGCTTGGTACGCGGTCCCCTTGGCTACACCTTC. The V gene is TRBV5-5, the J gene TRBJ1-2; no firm D call. The germline V gene encodes CDR1 SGHKS and CDR2 YYEKEE (reference sequence). V lost 0 bases and J 7 bases, leaving 13 bases between the germline ends. The CDR3 length is 14 residues.

The chain recombines TRBV12-5 with TRBJ2-1; TRBD2 aligns across 11 bases. V lost 5 bases to trimming and J lost 4 bases; unmatched junction nucleotides: 4. The CDR3 spans 15 residues. Germline loops: CDR1 LGHNT, CDR2 FRNRAP. CDR3 residues: CASGPGTSGYNEQFF. CDR3 nucleotides: TGTGCTAGTGGTCCCGGGACTAGCGGATACAATGAGCAGTTCTTC.

Comments on this clone: An end of the junction differs from the germline gene, which may be a read error. The CDR3 DNA follows: TGTGTCAGCAGTGTTAGGGGGAACACTGAAGCTTTCTTT. The encoded protein is CVSSVRGNTEAFF. The V call is TRBV2, the J call TRBJ1-1, with D tentatively TRBD1 (5 bases). The CDR3 contains 13 residues. The germline V gene encodes CDR1 SNHLY and CDR2 FYNNEI. Based on the CDR3 plus reference TRBV2 and TRBJ1-1, the full variable domain is EPEVTQTPSHQVTQMGQEVILRCVPISNHLYFYWYRQILGQKVEFLVSFYNNEISEKSEIFDDQFSVERPDGSNFTLKIRSTKLEDSAMYFCVSSVRGNTEAFFGQGTRLTVV.

The J gene is TRBJ2-7, the V gene TRBV12-3 or TRBV12-4, with D unresolved. The CDR3 extends over 11 amino acids. V gave up 1 base and J gave up 6 bases, with 4 bases separating them. CDR3 residues: CASSLGREQYF. In nucleotides, the CDR3 is TGTGCCAGCAGTTTAGGGCGCGAGCAGTACTTC.

The V call is TRBV5-1, the J call TRBJ2-5, with a possible D match to TRBD2 (8 bases). The CDR3 sequence is 14 residues long. Per germline, CDR1 SGHRS and CDR2 YFSETQ. Trimming removed 3 bases from V and 5 bases from J, with 14 bases in between. As DNA, the CDR3 is TGCGCCAGCAGCTCGACAGGGACTAGGGAGACCCAGTACTTC. Translation: CASSSTGTRETQYF.

Regarding this clone: Given the absence of the conserved phenylalanine or tryptophan at the CDR3 end, a read error is likely. The V gene is TRBV28, the J gene TRBJ1-2; D is ambiguous. The CDR3 has 13 amino acids. Germline V gene data show CDR1 as MDHEN and CDR2 as SYDVKM. V shed 8 bases and J shed 4 bases, with 14 bases lying between them. CDR3 sequence reads: CASSNGLSYGYTS. DNA for the CDR3: TGTGCCAGCTCAAACGGACTGTCCTATGGCTACACCTCC.

This clone was counted a single time. The V and J genes are TRBV28 and TRBJ2-7, with 8 positions matching TRBD1. This CDR3 comprises 13 residues. With 8 bases clipped from V and 4 bases from J, the junction kept 7 bases outside the gene matches. Germline V gene sequence: CDR1 MDHEN, CDR2 SYDVKM. CDR3 nucleotide sequence: TGTGCCAGCCGGACAGGGATGTCTTACGAGCAGTACTTC. Residues: CASRTGMSYEQYF. Complete variable domain (other parts from reference TRBV28 and TRBJ2-7): DVKVTQSSRYLVKRTGEKVFLECVQDMDHENMFWYRQDPGLGLRLIYFSYDVKMKEKGDIPEGYSVSREKKERFSLILESASTNQTSMYLCASRTGMSYEQYFGPGTRLTVT.

The chain links TRBV5-4 to TRBJ2-7, with D possibly TRBD1 on 5 matching bases. In germline, CDR1 is SGHNT, CDR2 YYREEE (reference sequence). Trimming pared 2 bases from V and 6 bases from J, leaving 9 bases between. The CDR3 is made up of 12 amino acids. The CDR3 loop reads CASSFQGTEQYF. The CDR3 coding sequence is TGTGCCAGCAGCTTCCAGGGAACCGAGCAGTACTTC.

The chain employs TRBV5-1 and TRBJ1-2; TRBD1 aligns across 8 bases. The CDR3 has 16 residues. CDR1 SGHRS and CDR2 YFSETQ come from the germline V gene. After removal of 0 bases from V and 4 bases from J, the junction contained 8 bases not matched to a gene. The CDR3 spells CASSLGPGGAGYGYTF. CDR3 DNA sequence: TGCGCCAGCAGCTTGGGCCCAGGGGGCGCTGGCTATGGCTACACCTTC.

The rearrangement uses TRBV30 and TRBJ2-1, with D hard to call. Trimming removed 0 bases from V and 8 bases from J, with 20 bases in between. The germline V gene encodes CDR1 GTSNPN and CDR2 SVGIG (reference sequence). This CDR3 region has 16 residues. CDR3 nucleotides: TGTGCCTGGAGTGTACAGAGTGGGCTAGTTTCTGATGAGCAGTTCTTC. Translation: CAWSVQSGLVSDEQFF. Using reference TRBV30 and TRBJ2-1 for the parts outside the CDR3, the full variable domain is SQTIHQWPATLVQPVGSPLSLECTVEGTSNPNLYWYRQAAGRGLQLLFYSVGIGQISSEVPQNLSASRPQDRQFILSSKKLLLSDSGFYLCAWSVQSGLVSDEQFFGPGTRLTVL.

This clone showed up just once. The chain joins TRBV7-2 to TRBJ2-3, with 8 bases matching TRBD1. CDR1 SGHTA and CDR2 FQGNSA come from the germline V gene. With 2 bases clipped from V and 4 bases from J, the junction kept 11 bases outside the gene matches. The CDR3 extends over 17 amino acids. The DNA of the CDR3 is TGTGCCAGCAGCTTATTTCGGACAGGGAATTGGCCAGATACGCAGTATTTT. The encoded protein is CASSLFRTGNWPDTQYF.

The rearrangement links TRBV24-1 to TRBJ2-5, with D maybe TRBD2 (7 bases). V dropped 0 bases and J dropped 4 bases, with 17 bases sitting between them. Germline V gene data show CDR1 as KGHDR and CDR2 as SFDVKD. The CDR3 runs to 17 residues. The CDR3 sequence: CATSDLNGQGGGETQYF. The CDR3, as DNA: TGTGCCACCAGTGATTTGAATGGGCAGGGAGGGGGAGAGACCCAGTACTTC.